The 14 T cell receptor beta chains below were found in one sample sequenced in a study of T cells in Graves' hyperthyroidism and ophthalmopathy. The CDR3 regions of TCR beta were amplified from RNA transcripts. First-round RT-PCR targeting the TCR CDR3 was performed with the HTBI primer set. TCRdb reanalysed the multiplex PCR reads using MiXCR and keeps one entry per CDR3 protein. The repertoire includes around 720,000 distinct CDR3 sequences, roughly a third of them detected once, and more than 25% sits in the top ten. The sequenced sample consisted of blood. Receptors were obtained from a woman aged 40 to 49 with Graves' hyperthyroidism.

On this clonotype itself: This may come from a read error, since a much larger clone is one base off. The chain carries TRBV7-9 and TRBJ1-2, with D hard to call. Germline V lookup: CDR1 SEHNR, CDR2 FQNEAQ (reference sequence). There are 13 residues in the CDR3. CDR3 amino acids: CASSFSFSYGHTF. CDR3 nucleotides: TGTGCCAGCAGCTTTAGTTTCTCCTATGGCCACACCTTC.

This chain connects TRBV2 to TRBJ2-7; 9 bases match TRBD1. The V gene's germline CDR1 is SNHLY and CDR2 FYNNEI. CDR3 length: 15 residues. The V segment lost 6 bases and the J segment 4 bases; nucleotides outside the gene matches: 10. This CDR3 reads CASSSSQGAKYEQYF. The CDR3 nucleotides read TGTGCCAGCAGCTCCTCACAGGGGGCTAAATACGAGCAGTACTTC.

This clonotype was counted a few times. The chain couples TRBV7-2 to TRBJ2-1; TRBD1 might be the D (6 bases). The CDR3 runs to 16 residues. Germline V gene lookup returns CDR1 SGHTA and CDR2 FQGNSA. Trimming pared 3 bases from V and 0 bases from J, leaving 12 bases between. This CDR3 is CASSFHLGGSYNEQFF. CDR3 nucleotides: TGTGCCAGCAGCTTCCACCTAGGGGGCTCCTACAATGAGCAGTTCTTC.

Concerning this clonotype itself: This sequence may be a read error, since a much larger clone differs from it by one base. This rearrangement joins TRBV5-4 to TRBJ1-6; no clear D gene. V was cut by 3 bases and J by 9 bases, with 13 bases left in between. Germline CDR1 and CDR2: SGHNT and YYREEE (reference sequence). This CDR3 region has 14 residues. As DNA, the CDR3 is TGTGCCAGCAGCTCTGGCACAGCACTTTCACCCCTCCACTTT. Translating it yields CASSSGTALSPLHF.

About this clonotype: A read error may explain this, as a much larger clone is one base away. This chain uses TRBV7-9 with TRBJ1-1; tentatively, D is TRBD1 (5 bases). Germline CDR1 reads SEHNR; CDR2 reads FQNEAQ (reference sequence). This CDR3 spans 13 amino acids. CDR3 region: CVTGWGQGTEAFF. In DNA, the CDR3 is TGTGTCACAGGATGGGGCCAGGGCACTGAAGCTTTCTTT.

This clonotype turned up a few times. The chain combines TRBV28 with TRBJ1-2; D is unresolved. The V end was cut by 8 bases, the J end by 4 bases, with 11 bases between. Germline V gives CDR1 MDHEN, CDR2 SYDVKM. This CDR3 comprises 12 residues. CDR3 residues: CASCPPGYGYTF. Here the CDR3 DNA reads TGTGCCAGCTGTCCCCCAGGCTATGGCTACACCTTC.

There are many counts of this clonotype. The chain employs TRBV6-6 and TRBJ1-6; D is perhaps TRBD1 (6 bases). Germline V gene sequence: CDR1 MNHNY, CDR2 SVGAGI (reference sequence). V lost 0 bases to trimming and J lost 9 bases, with 12 bases between them. CDR3 length equals 15 residues. The CDR3 DNA reads as TGTGCCAGCAGTTACTCGTTCACAGGGCGTTCACCCCTCCACTTT. Translated: CASSYSFTGRSPLHF.

This clonotype was counted between two and nine times. The V call is TRBV6-5, the J call TRBJ1-6; D is ambiguous. With 0 bases removed from V and 7 bases from J, the gap between germline ends came to 19 bases. The CDR3 sequence is 18 residues long. From germline, CDR1 is MNHEY and CDR2 SVGAGI. This chain's CDR3 is CASSYSNQLYIRNSPLHF. DNA of the CDR3: TGTGCCAGCAGTTACTCCAATCAGCTCTATATCAGGAATTCACCCCTCCACTTT.

The chain combines TRBV2 with TRBJ1-1; TRBD1 matches 7 bases. This CDR3 has 15 amino acids. Germline V CDR1 and CDR2: SNHLY, FYNNEI. Trimming cost V 1 base and J 6 bases; bases outside gene matches: 8. The CDR3 loop is CASSEEEGARAEAFF. Here the CDR3 DNA reads TGTGCCAGCAGTGAAGAGGAGGGGGCGAGGGCTGAAGCTTTCTTT. The whole variable domain, filled in from reference TRBV2 and TRBJ1-1, reads EPEVTQTPSHQVTQMGQEVILRCVPISNHLYFYWYRQILGQKVEFLVSFYNNEISEKSEIFDDQFSVERPDGSNFTLKIRSTKLEDSAMYFCASSEEEGARAEAFFGQGTRLTVV.

This clonotype showed up many times. This rearrangement joins TRBV20-1 to TRBJ2-5, with D perhaps matching TRBD2 (5 bases). The germline CDR1 and CDR2 sequences are DFQATT and SNEGSKA (reference sequence). The CDR3 contains 13 residues. With 5 bases removed from V and 1 base from J, the gap between germline ends came to 11 bases. The CDR3 sequence is CSAVASSQETQYF. The CDR3 nucleotides are TGCAGTGCTGTAGCGTCCTCCCAAGAGACCCAGTACTTC.

The rearrangement joins TRBV4-3 to TRBJ1-1; no definite D call. The germline CDR1 and CDR2 sequences are LGHNA and YSLEER. The CDR3 sequence is 17 residues long. Trimming stripped 4 bases from V and 0 bases from J, with 18 bases between. The CDR3 sequence is CASSPRGYETMNTEAFF. The CDR3 DNA sequence: TGCGCCAGCAGCCCGAGAGGCTATGAGACCATGAACACTGAAGCTTTCTTT.

Remarks on this clonotype: This may be a read error, as it is one base from a much larger clone. The V gene is TRBV7-9, the J gene TRBJ1-2, with 7 positions matching TRBD1. J gave up 4 bases and V 1 base, and 9 bases lay outside the gene matches. CDR1 and CDR2 from the germline V gene are SEHNR and FQNEAQ (reference sequence). The CDR3 loop spans 16 amino acids. CDR3: CASSLGGTESGYGYTF. The CDR3 DNA follows: TGTGCCAGCAGCTTAGGCGGGACAGAGTCGGGCTATGGCTACACCTTC.

This clonotype showed up just once. A junction end diverges from the germline sequence, so it may reflect a read error. The chain links TRBV4-3 to TRBJ2-7; 7 bases match TRBD2. CDR1 is LGHNA and CDR2 is YSLEER in the germline V gene. The CDR3 is made up of 15 amino acids. CDR3 amino acids: CASTQERGSAYEQYF. CDR3 nucleotides: TGCGCCAGCACCCAAGAGCGCGGGAGTGCGTACGAGCAGTACTTC.

This clonotype has more than one count but fewer than ten. CDR3 protein: CASSSPRGHRTQYF. The CDR3 DNA reads as TGTGCCAGCAGCTCTCCTCGGGGCCACCGTACGCAGTATTTT. The gene calls are TRBV7-9 and TRBJ2-3, with D perhaps given as TRBD1 or TRBD2 (5 bases each). The CDR3 is 14 residues long. CDR1 is SEHNR and CDR2 is FQNEAQ in the germline V gene (reference sequence). V shed 4 bases and J shed 8 bases, with 16 bases lying between them. The full variable domain, in which reference TRBV7-9 and TRBJ2-3 provide the parts outside the CDR3, is DTGVSQNPRHKITKRGQNVTFRCDPISEHNRLYWYRQTLGQGPEFLTYFQNEAQLEKSRLLSDRFSAERPKGSFSTLEIQRTEQGDSAMYLCASSSPRGHRTQYFGPGTRLTVL.